These 14 T cell receptor beta chains originate from one sample sequenced in a study of T cell repertoires in cytomegalovirus infection. Their antigens are not known. Via MiXCR, TCRdb re-called the reads, giving one row per CDR3 protein. Of 200,000 or so distinct CDR3 sequences listed, around two fifths are singletons. The sample here was CD8+ T cells from cultured PBMCs, taken from culture after CMV antigen stimulation. The receptor set was obtained from a human donor in good health (CMV status not recorded). Some clones in this sample may be carry-over from other donors' samples.

To note about this clonotype: Relative to the germline gene, one junction end is altered; a read error may explain this. J is TRBJ2-1 and V is TRBV4-1; TRBD2 agrees at 7 bases. Germline V gives CDR1 MGHRA, CDR2 YSYEKL. The CDR3 covers 16 residues. The CDR3 spells CASSPGAGLTYNEQFF. DNA of the CDR3: TGTGCCAGCAGCCCCGGAGCGGGACTAACCTACAATGAGCAGTTCTTC.

This chain connects TRBV2 to TRBJ2-3, with D possibly matching TRBD2 (6 bases). V was cut by 10 bases and J by 4 bases, with 21 bases left in between. This CDR3 region has 15 residues. CDR1 and CDR2 from the germline V gene are SNHLY and FYNNEI. In nucleotides, the CDR3 is TGTGCCATCTCCCCGGGGCGGGGTCAGGCAGATACGCAGTATTTT. Encoded protein: CAISPGRGQADTQYF.

This clonotype has only a few counts. This chain uses TRBV7-6 with TRBJ2-6, with D perhaps matching TRBD1 (5 bases). The CDR3 consists of 17 residues. Trimming cost V 0 bases and J 0 bases, with 9 bases left between them. Germline V gene data show CDR1 as SGHVS and CDR2 as FNYEAQ. DNA for the CDR3: TGTGCCAGCAGCTTAGCAGGACAACGCTCTGGGGCCAACGTCCTGACTTTC. Amino acids: CASSLAGQRSGANVLTF.

The V call is TRBV14, the J call TRBJ1-5, with TRBD1 matching over 9 bases. CDR3 length: 16 amino acids. Germline-derived CDR1 and CDR2 are SGHDN and FVKESK. V shed 6 bases and J 2 bases; nucleotides not matched to a gene: 8. CDR3 residues: CASRHRDRDGNQPQHF. The CDR3 DNA reads as TGTGCCAGCAGACACCGGGACAGGGACGGCAATCAGCCCCAGCATTTT.

The chain links TRBV7-9 to TRBJ1-2, with TRBD1 matching over 9 bases. The trim removed 11 bases at V and 5 bases at J, leaving 21 bases unmatched. CDR1 and CDR2 from the germline V gene are SEHNR and FQNEAQ (reference sequence). The CDR3 is 17 residues long. CDR3 residues: CADGITGGASTPYGYTF. Here the CDR3 DNA reads TGTGCCGACGGAATAACAGGGGGCGCGTCTACGCCTTATGGCTACACCTTC.

V gene TRBV28 combines with J gene TRBJ2-7, with TRBD1 identical over 8 bases. Germline V CDR1 and CDR2: MDHEN, SYDVKM. This CDR3 has 16 residues. The ends lost 1 base at V and 3 bases at J; junction bases unmatched: 8. The DNA for the CDR3 is TGTGCCAGCAGTTTATTAATGGCAGGGGGCTTCTACGAGCAGTACTTC. Protein product: CASSLLMAGGFYEQYF.

This sequence joins TRBV27 and TRBJ2-7; 9 nucleotides align to TRBD2. Trimming cost V 4 bases and J 3 bases; bases outside gene matches: 13. The germline CDR1 and CDR2 sequences are MNHEY and SMNVEV (reference sequence). CDR3 length: 17 amino acids. The CDR3 region is CASSSYNLAGVGYEQYF. The CDR3 DNA reads TGTGCCAGCAGTTCCTACAATTTAGCGGGAGTGGGCTACGAGCAGTACTTC.

Only a few counts were recorded for this clonotype. V gene TRBV24-1 combines with J gene TRBJ2-4; 9 bases align to TRBD1. Germline CDR1 is KGHDR and CDR2 is SFDVKD. Germline trimming cut 4 bases from V and 1 base from J; bases unmatched to any gene: 4. The CDR3 runs to 16 residues. CDR3 sequence: CATSDTGQGAKNIQYF. As DNA, the CDR3 is TGTGCCACCAGTGACACCGGACAGGGGGCCAAAAACATTCAGTACTTC.

Note on this clonotype: One end of the junction does not line up with germline, which may come from a read error. The rearrangement uses TRBV20-1 and TRBJ2-1, with D perhaps TRBD2 (6 bases). The CDR3 extends over 15 amino acids. CDR1 DFQATT and CDR2 SNEGSKA come from the germline V gene (reference sequence). The CDR3 DNA sequence: TGCAGTCCTAGGCGGGGACGTTATGTCTACAATGAGCAGTTCTTC. Residues: CSPRRGRYVYNEQFF.

The chain recombines TRBV28 with TRBJ2-7, with TRBD1 as a possible D gene (5 bases). The CDR3 spans 16 residues. The germline gives CDR1 MDHEN, CDR2 SYDVKM. Trimming removed 5 bases from V and 7 bases from J, with 24 bases in between. In nucleotides, the CDR3 is TGTGCCAGCAGTGGAATCAGGGAATACCTAGAGGAGGAGCAGTACTTC. Translation gives CASSGIREYLEEEQYF.

The chain uses TRBV27 and TRBJ2-1, with TRBD2 identical over 11 bases. Losses at the gene ends were 3 bases for V and 8 bases for J; bases not matched to a gene: 9. CDR3 length: 16 amino acids. Germline loops: CDR1 MNHEY, CDR2 SMNVEV (reference sequence). The CDR3 sequence is CASSFSLAGGRDEQFF. For the CDR3, the DNA is TGTGCCAGCAGTTTTTCCTTAGCGGGGGGGCGGGATGAGCAGTTCTTC.

The chain joins TRBV27 to TRBJ2-7; 8 nucleotides line up with TRBD2. Losses at the gene ends were 6 bases for V and 2 bases for J; bases not matched to a gene: 6. The germline V gene has CDR1 MNHEY and CDR2 SMNVEV (reference sequence). CDR3 size: 14 residues. CDR3 DNA: TGTGCCAGCAGCCTCATAGCGGGGCCCTACGAGCAGTACTTC. As protein: CASSLIAGPYEQYF.

The chain links TRBV19 to TRBJ1-1, with D uncertain. The germline CDR1 and CDR2 sequences are LNHDA and SQIVND (reference sequence). Trimming removed 6 bases at V and 5 bases at J, with 10 bases between. The CDR3 sequence is 12 residues long. In DNA, the CDR3 is TGTGCCAGTAGGTGGGGTCGGACTGAAGCTTTCTTT. Its protein is CASRWGRTEAFF.

The genes are TRBV10-3 and TRBJ2-1, with 10 bases lining up with TRBD2. This CDR3 contains 21 residues. The germline V gene encodes CDR1 ENHRY and CDR2 SYGVKD. The ends lost 6 bases at V and 0 bases at J; junction bases unmatched: 20. The CDR3 is CAIRKMERGGSAISSYNEQFF. CDR3 DNA: TGTGCCATCAGGAAGATGGAGCGGGGGGGCTCCGCTATTAGCTCCTACAATGAGCAGTTCTTC.